The rows below give T cell receptor beta chains drawn from one sample of a study of T cells in Graves' hyperthyroidism and ophthalmopathy. A single record per CDR3 protein comes from TCRdb applying MiXCR to the multiplex PCR reads. The sample has some 570,000 distinct CDR3 sequences, under 20% seen once. Sequencing was carried out using blood. The receptor source for this set is a woman aged 18 to 35 with Graves' ophthalmopathy. CDR3s leave out the opening cysteine and the closing phenylalanine or tryptophan. The size of a clone is reported for some rows only, either as once, few or many, or as a class for expanded clones.

17	many	TRBV11-2	ASSTRWRGLEVAKNIQY
11	NA	TRBV24-1	ATSATANSPLH
10	NA	TRBV28	ASSYSREKLF
9	NA	TRBV20-1	SARESLREY
15	many	TRBV7-9	ASSLFRTGSMNTEAF
13	NA	TRBV24-1	ATSAASDRNYGFT
13	many	TRBV7-3	ASSFPTSGRNEQF
13	many	TRBV12-3/TRBV12-4	ASRPYTGGVTEAF
13	few	TRBV5-6	ASSYFLAGQYEQY
10	NA	TRBV6-2/TRBV6-3	ASFTKTYEQY
15	NA	TRBV4-1	ASSQEIPGQGGSPLH
14	many	TRBV6-6	ASSYSGGLAVFEQF
12	many	TRBV20-1	SAVGGSQNQPQH
14	many	TRBV29-1	SVFGRSNMMDTEAF
14	NA	TRBV20-1	SAAIAGDEGGHGYT
11	many	TRBV6-5	ASSYLAEETQY
11	many	TRBV28	ASSLSRANEQY
11	NA	TRBV7-2	ASSSLTIGGYT
14	NA	TRBV28	ASSLGNLASGNTIY
9	few	TRBV6-1	ASSEPGGYT
12	many	TRBV5-1	ASSSGGKLDPLH
14	NA	TRBV5-6	ASSFMATGPQGGYT